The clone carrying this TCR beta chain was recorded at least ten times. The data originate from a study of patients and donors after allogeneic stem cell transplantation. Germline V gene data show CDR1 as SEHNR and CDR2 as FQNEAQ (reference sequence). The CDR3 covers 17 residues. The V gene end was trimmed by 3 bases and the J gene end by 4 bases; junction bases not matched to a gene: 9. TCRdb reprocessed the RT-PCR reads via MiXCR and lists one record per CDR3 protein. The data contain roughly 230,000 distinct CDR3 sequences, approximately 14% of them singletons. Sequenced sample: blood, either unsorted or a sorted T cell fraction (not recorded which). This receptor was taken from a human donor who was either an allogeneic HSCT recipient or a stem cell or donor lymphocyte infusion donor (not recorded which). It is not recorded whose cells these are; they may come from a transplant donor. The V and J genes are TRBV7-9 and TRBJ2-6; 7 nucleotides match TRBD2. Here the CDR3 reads CASSLGGSPGGANVLTF. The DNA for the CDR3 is TGTGCCAGCAGCTTGGGAGGGAGCCCGGGGGGGGCCAACGTCCTGACTTTC.